This T cell receptor beta chain was sequenced for a study of cytomegalovirus exposure and HLA in healthy donors. Study-wide findings and caveats: Association of a missense DCLRE1C variant with TCR beta V- and J-gene trimming was reported in a later analysis.

Germline V gene sequence: CDR1 SEHNR, CDR2 FQNEAQ (reference sequence). The ends were cut back, 5 bases at V and 5 bases at J, with 21 bases in the middle. The CDR3 runs to 16 residues. For this clone: The antigen is not known.

In the PCR, 60 Vbeta and 13 Jbeta primers were used. Only in-frame clones appear in the TCRdb table, and some are missing; sequencing was by immunoSEQ multiplex PCR. The table includes 180,000 or so clones, around 62% detected once. The material sequenced was PBMCs. The chain uses TRBV7-9 and TRBJ2-5, with a tentative D call TRBD1 (6 bases). The TCR sequence derives from a middle-aged man in good health and CMV-seronegative. The CDR3 DNA is TGTGCCAGCAGCATACCGGGACAAACCGTTCGTGAGACCCAGTACTTC. This sequence encodes CASSIPGQTVRETQYF.